This TCR beta chain was retrieved from a study of shared clonotypes between healthy human individuals. Points from the study as a whole: Sampling included only blood; tissue repertoires likely differ. Clonotype sharing among donors, it was expected, would be affected by sequencing depth.

Measured with immunoSEQ multiplex PCR; TCRdb has only the in-frame clones, and not every one. This sample has around 1.9 million clones; 85% to 95% occur once, and the top ten carry around 1.7%. Naive CD8 cells were CD45RO-negative, positively selected for CCR7, excluding terminally differentiated effector memory CD45RA+ cells. The donors, all of them Caucasian adults, lived in Nashville, Tennessee. CDR3 length: 13 amino acids. CDR1 and CDR2 (germline): LGHNA, YNFKEQ. V gave up 2 bases and J gave up 6 bases, with 10 bases separating them. On this clone itself: Its antigen is not identified.

This chain connects TRBV4-2 to TRBJ1-2; D remains ambiguous. The sequencing input was naive CD8+ T cells from PBMCs. The receptor was isolated from a man between 18 and 35 years old in good health. Some clones in this sample may be carry-over from other donors' samples. The CDR3 sequence: CASSQKSMDGYTF. CDR3 nucleotide sequence: TGTGCCAGCAGCCAAAAGAGCATGGATGGCTACACCTTC.